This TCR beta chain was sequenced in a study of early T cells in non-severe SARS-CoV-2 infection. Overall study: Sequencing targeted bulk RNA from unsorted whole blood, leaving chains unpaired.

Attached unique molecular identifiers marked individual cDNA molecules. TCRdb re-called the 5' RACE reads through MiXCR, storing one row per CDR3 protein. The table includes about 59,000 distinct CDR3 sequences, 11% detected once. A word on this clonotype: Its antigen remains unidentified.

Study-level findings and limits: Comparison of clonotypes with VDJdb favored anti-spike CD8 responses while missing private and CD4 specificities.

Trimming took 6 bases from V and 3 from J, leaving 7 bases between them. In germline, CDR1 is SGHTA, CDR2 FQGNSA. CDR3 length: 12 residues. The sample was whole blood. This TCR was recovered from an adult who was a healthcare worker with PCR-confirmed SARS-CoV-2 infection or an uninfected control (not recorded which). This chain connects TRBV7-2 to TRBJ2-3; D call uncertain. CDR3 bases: TGTGCCAGCAGGGCCGTTACAGATACGCAGTATTTT. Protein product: CASRAVTDTQYF.